The T cell receptor beta chain under discussion was sequenced for a study of T cells after posttransplantation cyclophosphamide. Study findings and constraints: Donor CD8+ memory clones often dominated recipient blood repertoires at later times. TRB clonality was highly associated with recipient CMV seropositivity and reactivation. Tissue-infiltrating T cells from skin or gut overlapped little with blood T cells.

TCRdb's copy holds only in-frame clones and misses some; the assay was immunoSEQ multiplex PCR. The sample carries roughly 21,000 clones, about 86% recorded once. As regards this clone: No antigen is known for it.

Trimming pared 2 bases from V and 8 bases from J, leaving 13 bases between. Germline values: CDR1 SNHLY, CDR2 FYNNEI. This CDR3 has 14 amino acids. Methotrexate plus calcineurin inhibitor accompanied controls' myeloablative marrow transplants; sampling was 1 year later. The sequence derives from a female patient aged 30-39 years who received an allogeneic stem cell transplant from an unrelated donor, was CMV-positive, and had acute and chronic GVHD. Some of the T cells might come from the graft donor. This sequence joins TRBV2 and TRBJ2-1, with D possibly TRBD2 on 7 matching bases. The sample consisted of PBMCs, taken approximately 360 days after allogeneic stem cell transplant with calcineurin inhibitor and methotrexate. The CDR3 protein is CASSERGALDEQFF. The DNA for the CDR3 is TGTGCCAGCAGTGAACGGGGGGCCCTCGATGAGCAGTTCTTC.